The 18 T cell receptor beta chains in this list originate from one sample, sequenced in a study of CD8 T cells in Susac syndrome. RNA, at about 0.45 to 1 ug, was reverse transcribed with random hexamers. A single record per CDR3 protein comes from TCRdb applying MiXCR to the immunoSEQ multiplex PCR reads. In the table there are around 200,000 distinct CDR3 sequences, almost 96% of which are singletons. Specimen: CD4+ T cells from PBMCs. These receptors were obtained from a human donor with Susac syndrome.

This clonotype was found once. The chain joins TRBV29-1 to TRBJ1-1; D is perhaps TRBD1 (5 bases). Trimming cost V 2 bases and J 11 bases, with 12 bases left between them. The CDR3 extends over 11 amino acids. Germline CDR1 is SQVTM and CDR2 is ANQGSEA. CDR3 DNA: TGCAGCGTTGAAAATGAGGGACGGGCTTTCTTT. Residues: CSVENEGRAFF.

The chain joins TRBV7-9 to TRBJ2-5, with D possibly matching TRBD2 (6 bases). The V end lost 5 bases, the J end lost 4 bases, and 14 bases lay between the germline ends. Germline CDR1 is SEHNR and CDR2 is FQNEAQ (reference sequence). CDR3 length: 14 amino acids. CDR3 in DNA: TGTGCCAGCAGCCGCATCGACGGGGGAGAGACCCAGTACTTC. Translating it yields CASSRIDGGETQYF.

The rearrangement links TRBV19 to TRBJ1-1; 8 bases line up with TRBD1. V gave up 5 bases and J gave up 4 bases; unmatched junction bases: 12. Germline assignment: CDR1 LNHDA and CDR2 SQIVND (reference sequence). The CDR3 covers 16 residues. The CDR3 reads CASSPRTGPEGTEAFF. CDR3 sequence (DNA): TGTGCCAGTAGTCCCCGGACAGGGCCCGAAGGCACTGAAGCTTTCTTT.

This clonotype was found once. The V and J genes are TRBV7-7 and TRBJ2-2; a possible D gene is TRBD1 (6 bases). The CDR3 runs 13 residues. Per the germline V gene, CDR1 is SSHAT and CDR2 is FNYEAQ (reference sequence). The CDR3 DNA reads TGTGCTTGCAGACAGGCCAGCACCGGGGAGCTGTTTTTT. Residues: CACRQASTGELFF. Using reference TRBV7-7 and TRBJ2-2 for the parts outside the CDR3, the full variable domain is GAGVSQSPRYKVTKRGQDVTLRCDPISSHATLYWYQQALGQGPEFLTYFNYEAQPDKSGLPSDRFSAERPEGSISTLTIQRTEQRDSAMYRCACRQASTGELFFGEGSRLTVL.

The chain uses TRBV12-3 or TRBV12-4 and TRBJ2-7; no firm D call. Trimming took off 4 bases at V and 0 bases at J, with 16 bases between the two ends. CDR3 size: 16 residues. CDR3 loop: CASSSRSVTSSYEQYF. The DNA for the CDR3 is TGTGCCAGCAGTTCCCGATCAGTCACGAGCTCCTACGAGCAGTACTTC.

The chain has TRBV5-6 and TRBJ1-6; D is ambiguous. Germline V gene sequence: CDR1 SGHDT, CDR2 YYEEEE. V gave up 0 bases and J gave up 7 bases, with 5 bases separating them. The CDR3 is made up of 13 amino acids. The CDR3 region is CASSLEGNSPLHF. The DNA for the CDR3 is TGTGCCAGCAGCTTGGAGGGAAATTCACCCCTCCACTTT.

The chain is built from TRBV7-9 and TRBJ1-1; D gene uncertain. Germline CDR1 and CDR2: SEHNR and FQNEAQ (reference sequence). The CDR3 consists of 12 residues. The germline V and J ends were trimmed by 11 bases and 3 bases, with 13 bases remaining between them. This chain's CDR3 is CAQAARDTEAFF. The CDR3 DNA follows: TGTGCCCAGGCCGCACGGGACACTGAAGCTTTCTTT.

This chain connects TRBV7-8 to TRBJ2-6, with a weak D call TRBD1 (6 bases). The V and J ends lost 5 bases and 2 bases respectively, with 13 bases between them. The V gene's germline CDR1 is SGHVS and CDR2 FQNEAQ. CDR3 size: 16 residues. CDR3 in DNA: TGTGCCAGCAGCCAGGGGACACCGGCTGGGGCCAACGTCCTGACTTTC. Protein product: CASSQGTPAGANVLTF.

The chain is built from TRBV29-1 and TRBJ1-1; the D is unclear. V was cut by 7 bases and J by 1 base, with 4 bases left in between. In germline, CDR1 is SQVTM, CDR2 ANQGSEA. The CDR3 extends over 10 amino acids. CDR3 amino acids: CSGKNTEAFF. CDR3 DNA sequence: TGCAGCGGTAAGAACACTGAAGCTTTCTTT.

This clonotype was recorded only once. This chain connects TRBV3-1 to TRBJ2-2; perhaps TRBD2 as D (6 bases). This CDR3 comprises 15 residues. The V end was cut by 1 base, the J end by 1 base, with 7 bases between. CDR1 is LGHDT, CDR2 YNNKEL, per germline (reference sequence). The CDR3 DNA reads TGTGCCAGCAGCCAAGGGCGGGGGAACACCGGGGAGCTGTTTTTT. Its translation is CASSQGRGNTGELFF.

In its sample, this clonotype was seen once. One end of the junction varies from germline; a read error may be responsible. The V and J genes are TRBV12-3 or TRBV12-4 and TRBJ2-3, with 9 bases matching TRBD2. The CDR3 contains 15 residues. CDR3 region: CASSLAGLSTDTQYF. CDR3 nucleotide sequence: TGTGCCAGCAGTCTAGCGGGACTGAGCACAGATACGCAGTATTTT.

This chain connects TRBV28 to TRBJ1-1; D uncertain. This CDR3 contains 14 residues. Trimming took 8 bases from V and 4 from J, leaving 17 bases between them. In germline, CDR1 is MDHEN, CDR2 SYDVKM. In DNA, the CDR3 is TGTGCCAGCCTTCTAAGCGTACGGGGCACTGAAGCTTTCTTT. Protein sequence: CASLLSVRGTEAFF.

The chain carries TRBV4-3 and TRBJ1-3; D gene uncertain. V lost 2 bases, J lost 1 base, and 3 bases lay in between. CDR1 and CDR2 (germline): LGHNA, YSLEER. This CDR3 contains 13 residues. The CDR3 loop reads CASSQSSGNTIYF. Here the CDR3 DNA reads TGCGCCAGCAGCCAAAGTTCTGGAAACACCATATATTTT.

The V and J genes are TRBV25-1 and TRBJ1-4; D may be TRBD1 (6 bases). CDR3 length: 15 amino acids. The V end was cut by 0 bases, the J end by 7 bases, with 12 bases between. Germline CDR1 reads MGHDK; CDR2 reads SYGVNS. CDR3 sequence: CASSEYTGYGEKLFF. CDR3 DNA sequence: TGTGCCAGCAGTGAATATACAGGGTACGGTGAAAAACTGTTTTTT.

The chain recombines TRBV7-3 with TRBJ1-3; 9 nucleotides match TRBD1. The CDR3 covers 18 residues. Unmatched junction bases numbered 15, after V lost 5 bases and J lost 4 bases. Germline V CDR1 and CDR2: SGHTA, FQGTGA. The CDR3 DNA sequence: TGTGCCAGCAGCCCAGGCCCGGGACAGGGATTACGAGGAAACACCATATATTTT. Its protein product is CASSPGPGQGLRGNTIYF.

The rearrangement links TRBV6-2 or TRBV6-3 to TRBJ2-7; unclear D gene. This CDR3 comprises 11 residues. With 0 bases removed from V and 6 bases from J, the gap between germline ends came to 3 bases. Looked up from germline, CDR1 is MNHEY and CDR2 is SVGEGT. CDR3 residues: CASSYSGEQYF. The CDR3 coding sequence is TGTGCCAGCAGTTACTCGGGCGAGCAGTACTTC.

This sequence joins TRBV5-4 and TRBJ2-7, with D perhaps TRBD1 (6 bases). CDR1 and CDR2 (germline): SGHNT, YYREEE (reference sequence). This CDR3 is built from 14 residues. The V gene lost 3 bases and the J gene lost 5 bases, with 15 bases spanning the gap. CDR3: CASSSDYRADEQYF. CDR3 DNA: TGTGCCAGCAGCTCCGATTACAGGGCCGACGAGCAGTACTTC.

The CDR3 coding sequence is TGTGCCAGCAGCAACCCTCCTATGAACACTGAAGCTTTCTTT. It is translated as CASSNPPMNTEAFF. The chain recombines TRBV11-2 with TRBJ1-1; the D is unclear. Trimming stripped 5 bases from V and 0 bases from J, with 10 bases between. The germline V gene encodes CDR1 SGHAT and CDR2 FQNNGV. There are 14 residues in the CDR3.